These 30 T cell receptor beta chains were all obtained from the same sample, sequenced in a study of Tregs in tolerant kidney transplant recipients. Profiled with immunoSEQ multiplex PCR; TCRdb holds only in-frame clones, not every one. Among 62,000 or so clones listed, roughly 98% were seen once. The sequencing used Tregs from blood, collected before the transplant. The receptors stem from a human donor who received a combined kidney and bone marrow transplant.

The chain couples TRBV11-1 to TRBJ2-7; TRBD2 matches 8 bases. CDR1 is SGHAT and CDR2 is FQDESV in the germline V gene (reference sequence). The J segment lost 3 bases and the V segment lost 2 bases, leaving 6 bases of the junction unmatched. The CDR3 length is 15 residues. CDR3 in DNA: TGTGCCAGCAGCTTATTAAGCGGGAGTGTCTACGAGCAGTACTTC. Translating it yields CASSLLSGSVYEQYF.

V gene TRBV9 combines with J gene TRBJ2-1, with D possibly being TRBD2 (6 bases). The V end lost 1 base, the J end lost 10 bases, and 15 bases lay between the germline ends. The V gene's germline CDR1 is SGDLS and CDR2 YYNGEE. The CDR3 covers 14 residues. The CDR3 DNA follows: TGTGCCAGCAGCGTATTAGACCGACTAGGAGAGCAGTTCTTC. Its protein is CASSVLDRLGEQFF.

The chain joins TRBV19 to TRBJ1-1; 12 bases agree with TRBD1. The CDR3 spans 15 residues. The germline V gene has CDR1 LNHDA and CDR2 SQIVND (reference sequence). Trimming removed 6 bases from V and 4 bases from J; junction bases left unmatched: 6. CDR3 sequence (DNA): TGTGCCAGTAGGGGACAGGGGGCGAGTATCACTGAAGCTTTCTTT. This codes for CASRGQGASITEAFF. Complete variable domain (other parts from reference TRBV19 and TRBJ1-1): DGGITQSPKYLFRKEGQNVTLSCEQNLNHDAMYWYRQDPGQGLRLIYYSQIVNDFQKGDIAEGYSVSREKKESFPLTVTSAQKNPTAFYLCASRGQGASITEAFFGQGTRLTVV.

The J gene is TRBJ2-5, the V gene TRBV5-4, with D hard to call. Per the germline V gene, CDR1 is SGHNT and CDR2 is YYREEE (reference sequence). The CDR3 has 13 amino acids. The V end was cut by 2 bases, the J end by 2 bases, with 7 bases between. Written as DNA, the CDR3 is TGTGCCAGCAGCTTCAGTCTGCAAGAGACCCAGTACTTC. This translates into CASSFSLQETQYF.

The rearrangement joins TRBV5-1 to TRBJ1-6, with D unclear. Germline V CDR1 and CDR2: SGHRS, YFSETQ. V lost 4 bases and J 8 bases, leaving 16 bases between the germline ends. CDR3 length: 15 residues. The CDR3 loop is CASSRGPRMDSPLHF. The CDR3, as DNA: TGCGCCAGCAGCAGAGGGCCAAGGATGGATTCACCCCTCCACTTT.

With respect to this clone: An end of the junction differs from the germline gene, which may be a read error. The chain is built from TRBV15 and TRBJ1-2; D is unresolved. This CDR3 has 12 amino acids. The V gene's germline CDR1 is LNHNV and CDR2 YYDKDF (reference sequence). The CDR3 sequence: CATSRAPGRGRF. The CDR3 nucleotides read TGTGCCACCAGCAGAGCCCCCGGGCGGGGTCGCTTC. The whole variable domain, filled in from reference TRBV15 and TRBJ1-2, reads DAMVIQNPRYQVTQFGKPVTLSCSQTLNHNVMYWYQQKSSQAPKLLFHYYDKDFNNEADTPDNFQSRRPNTSFCFLDIRSPGLGDTAMYLCATSRAPGRGRFGSGTRLTVV.

The chain combines TRBV28 with TRBJ2-5; 7 positions match TRBD1. V dropped 6 bases and J dropped 5; count of bases not matched to a gene: 12. Germline-derived CDR1 and CDR2 are MDHEN and SYDVKM. The CDR3 spans 15 residues. CDR3 sequence (DNA): TGTGCCAGCAGCCAAATGGGACAGCCCAGGGAGACCCAGTACTTC. It is translated as CASSQMGQPRETQYF.

The chain joins TRBV5-6 to TRBJ1-2; D is undetermined. CDR3 length: 17 amino acids. In germline, CDR1 is SGHDT, CDR2 YYEEEE. The V and J ends lost 4 bases and 4 bases respectively, with 23 bases between them. In nucleotides, the CDR3 is TGTGCCAGCAGCCAAGTAGAAAAAGGACTTAGAGGCTATGGCTACACCTTC. Its protein is CASSQVEKGLRGYGYTF. Using reference TRBV5-6 and TRBJ1-2 for the parts outside the CDR3, the full variable domain is DAGVTQSPTHLIKTRGQQVTLRCSPKSGHDTVSWYQQALGQGPQFIFQYYEEEERQRGNFPDRFSGHQFPNYSSELNVNALLLGDSALYLCASSQVEKGLRGYGYTFGSGTRLTVV.

The chain has TRBV2 and TRBJ2-7, with 8 bases lining up with TRBD1. Unmatched junction bases numbered 9, after V lost 6 bases and J lost 2 bases. From germline, CDR1 is SNHLY and CDR2 FYNNEI. There are 15 residues in the CDR3. The CDR3 loop is CASRAGTGGAYEQYF. CDR3 coding DNA: TGTGCCAGCAGGGCAGGAACAGGGGGTGCCTACGAGCAGTACTTC.

The chain uses TRBV7-2 and TRBJ1-4; no definite D call. Trimming shortened V by 1 base and J by 7 bases, and 7 bases separated the two germline ends. The CDR3 is made up of 13 amino acids. Germline CDR1 reads SGHTA; CDR2 reads FQGNSA. CDR3 in amino acids: CASSLDRSEKLFF. The CDR3 DNA is TGTGCCAGCAGCTTAGATCGGTCTGAAAAACTGTTTTTT.

The chain recombines TRBV18 with TRBJ2-6; TRBD1 aligns across 7 bases. The J segment lost 4 bases and the V segment lost 5 bases, leaving 2 bases of the junction unmatched. From germline, CDR1 is KGHSH and CDR2 LQKENI. This CDR3 region has 14 residues. The CDR3 DNA reads as TGTGCCAGCTCAACAGGGGTGGGGGCCAACGTCCTGACTTTC. It encodes CASSTGVGANVLTF.

This sequence joins TRBV28 and TRBJ2-7; the D gene is possibly TRBD1 (6 bases). Germline-derived CDR1 and CDR2 are MDHEN and SYDVKM. The CDR3 has 13 residues. V was pared by 6 bases and J by 5 bases, with 14 bases between. The CDR3 nucleotides are TGTGCCAGCAGGCCCAGGGGTAGGAACGAGCAGTACTTC. Protein: CASRPRGRNEQYF.

The V gene is TRBV6-1, the J gene TRBJ1-2; 7 bases match TRBD1. CDR1 is MNHNS, CDR2 SASEGT, per germline. After removal of 0 bases from V and 4 bases from J, the junction contained 8 bases not matched to a gene. CDR3 length: 16 residues. CDR3 in amino acids: CASSEALGGAGYGYTF. The CDR3 nucleotides read TGTGCCAGCAGTGAAGCCCTAGGGGGCGCCGGCTATGGCTACACCTTC.

The V gene is TRBV6-1, the J gene TRBJ1-2; D is perhaps TRBD1 (5 bases). The V and J ends lost 2 bases and 3 bases respectively, with 13 bases between them. The length of the CDR3 is 15 residues. Germline V gene lookup returns CDR1 MNHNS and CDR2 SASEGT. CDR3 sequence (DNA): TGTGCCAGCAGTGAATGGAGCAGGGTGGACTATGGCTACACCTTC. This codes for CASSEWSRVDYGYTF.

The chain couples TRBV4-2 to TRBJ1-1; no clear D gene. This CDR3 has 15 residues. V was cut by 1 base and J by 0 bases, with 9 bases left in between. The germline V gene has CDR1 LGHNA and CDR2 YNFKEQ. Here the CDR3 reads CASSQGARVNTEAFF. Here the CDR3 DNA reads TGTGCCAGCAGCCAAGGGGCCAGAGTGAACACTGAAGCTTTCTTT.

This chain connects TRBV6-5 to TRBJ1-5; 8 positions agree with TRBD1. From germline, CDR1 is MNHEY and CDR2 SVGAGI. V shed 5 bases and J 8 bases; nucleotides not matched to a gene: 8. This CDR3 comprises 14 residues. CDR3 region: CASSQDRARKPQHF. The CDR3 DNA follows: TGTGCCAGCAGTCAGGACAGGGCTAGGAAGCCCCAGCATTTT.

This clone has only one observation. V is TRBV5-1 and J is TRBJ1-3; D is undetermined. Trimming shortened V by 1 base and J by 2 bases, and 13 bases separated the two germline ends. Germline-derived CDR1 and CDR2 are SGHRS and YFSETQ. CDR3 length: 16 amino acids. Here the CDR3 DNA reads TGCGCCAGCAGCTTGAACTCGGCAGGCGCTGGAAACACCATATATTTT. Its translation is CASSLNSAGAGNTIYF.

The chain combines TRBV5-1 with TRBJ2-7; a weak D match, TRBD2 (5 bases). Germline values: CDR1 SGHRS, CDR2 YFSETQ. CDR3 length: 13 amino acids. V was clipped by 6 bases and J by 0 bases, with 10 bases between them. CDR3 in DNA: TGCGCCAGCAATTATGGGAGCTCCTACGAGCAGTACTTC. Translation gives CASNYGSSYEQYF.

This CDR3 reads CASSQVRGTEAFF. CDR3 coding DNA: TGCGCCAGCAGCCAAGTTAGGGGGACTGAAGCTTTCTTT. This chain uses TRBV4-1 with TRBJ1-1; perhaps TRBD1 as D (6 bases). Germline CDR1 is MGHRA and CDR2 is YSYEKL. V lost 1 base, J lost 5 bases, and 8 bases lay in between. The CDR3 loop spans 13 amino acids.

This clone was counted once. The chain recombines TRBV27 with TRBJ2-7, with D maybe TRBD2 (7 bases). CDR1 is MNHEY and CDR2 is SMNVEV in the germline V gene (reference sequence). CDR3 size: 16 residues. V lost 6 bases, J lost 4 bases, and 22 bases lay in between. The DNA of the CDR3 is TGTGCCAGCAGGAGGTCGGGGGGCTTGTCGGCTTACGAGCAGTACTTC. Protein sequence: CASRRSGGLSAYEQYF.

This chain uses TRBV18 with TRBJ2-7; no clear D. Germline CDR1 KGHSH, CDR2 LQKENI. Trimming pared 3 bases from V and 2 bases from J, leaving 11 bases between. This CDR3 has 14 amino acids. The CDR3 loop reads CASSPPGFAYEQYF. CDR3 nucleotides: TGTGCCAGCTCACCCCCCGGGTTCGCCTACGAGCAGTACTTC.

The chain carries TRBV6-5 and TRBJ2-2; maybe TRBD1 (6 bases). CDR3 size: 15 residues. V was shortened by 5 bases and J by 1 base, with 11 bases between the two germline ends. Germline CDR1 and CDR2: MNHEY and SVGAGI. The CDR3 DNA reads as TGTGCCAGCAGTCCCAGGGGCGTGAACACCGGGGAGCTGTTTTTT. As protein: CASSPRGVNTGELFF.

The J gene is TRBJ2-7, the V gene TRBV13; TRBD2 aligns across 10 bases. The CDR3 consists of 19 residues. Trimming removed 0 bases from V and 4 bases from J; junction bases left unmatched: 15. CDR1 and CDR2 from the germline V gene are PRHDT and FYEKMQ (reference sequence). The CDR3 bases are TGTGCCAGCAGCTTAGGAGGCAGGGGTTTAGCGGGAGGCCATTACGAGCAGTACTTC. As protein: CASSLGGRGLAGGHYEQYF.

The J gene is TRBJ2-3, the V gene TRBV27; D is uncertain. This CDR3 region has 14 residues. Germline CDR1 is MNHEY and CDR2 is SMNVEV (reference sequence). V was trimmed by 8 bases and J by 2 bases, leaving 14 bases between them. Here the CDR3 reads CASRRVVTTDTQYF. DNA of the CDR3: TGTGCCAGCCGCCGGGTGGTGACCACAGATACGCAGTATTTT.

This clone turned up a few times. V and J are TRBV6-8 and TRBJ1-5; 9 nucleotides align to TRBD1. CDR1 is MNHGY, CDR2 SAAAGT, per germline. The CDR3 runs 14 residues. Trimming at V came to 2 bases and at J to 4 bases, leaving 0 bases not matched to a gene. The CDR3 bases are TGTGCCAGCAGTTACGGACAGGGGAATCAGCCCCAGCATTTT. The encoded protein is CASSYGQGNQPQHF.

This chain connects TRBV4-3 to TRBJ2-3, with TRBD2 matching over 9 bases. This CDR3 has 15 residues. V gave up 3 bases and J gave up 2 bases; unmatched junction bases: 3. In germline, CDR1 is LGHNA, CDR2 YSLEER. This CDR3 is CASSHRLADTDTQYF. The CDR3 region has the DNA TGCGCCAGCAGCCACCGACTAGCGGACACAGATACGCAGTATTTT.

The chain recombines TRBV30 with TRBJ2-6; D is perhaps TRBD1 (6 bases). CDR1 GTSNPN and CDR2 SVGIG come from the germline V gene (reference sequence). The CDR3 is made up of 14 amino acids. V gave up 8 bases and J gave up 0 bases, with 11 bases separating them. CDR3 nucleotide sequence: TGTGCCAGAAAAGGGGGCTCTGGGGCCAACGTCCTGACTTTC. Residues: CARKGGSGANVLTF.

This chain links TRBV9 with TRBJ1-2; TRBD1 is a possible D gene (5 bases). Germline CDR1 SGDLS, CDR2 YYNGEE. This CDR3 comprises 14 residues. Trimming removed 0 bases from V and 2 bases from J, with 8 bases in between. CDR3 residues: CASSVDAGNYGYTF. The CDR3 region has the DNA TGTGCCAGCAGCGTAGATGCAGGGAACTATGGCTACACCTTC.

This clone was counted a single time. CDR3 protein: CASSYSITEEKLFF. Here the CDR3 DNA reads TGTGCCAGCAGTTACTCTATCACAGAAGAAAAACTGTTTTTT. The chain recombines TRBV6-7 with TRBJ1-4; D uncertain. TRBV6-7 is an open reading frame, and its role is uncertain. The CDR3 is 14 amino acids. Between the trimmed V and J ends, which lost 0 bases and 8 bases, there was a span of 10 bases.

CDR3 protein: CASSRHGETQYF. The DNA for the CDR3 is TGTGCCAGCAGCAGACACGGAGAGACCCAGTACTTC. The rearrangement links TRBV5-4 to TRBJ2-5, with D hard to call. With 4 bases removed from V and 4 bases from J, the gap between germline ends came to 8 bases. Germline V lookup: CDR1 SGHNT, CDR2 YYREEE (reference sequence). The CDR3 contains 12 residues.